Below, 15 T cell receptor beta chains from the same sample are listed, as sequenced in a study of tumor-infiltrating lymphocytes in primary liver carcinoma. Both blood RNA, taken from unsorted whole blood, and germline DNA were extracted. Making TCR beta cDNA involved around 510 ng total RNA and a constant-region primer. Slightly modified ARM-PCR served as the procedure for the TCR beta libraries. These libraries came from three rounds of nested multiplex PCR. In the first two PCR rounds, TRBV1-TRBV30 forward primers were paired with a C-beta reverse primer, and each round lasted roughly 9 cycles. Each CDR3 protein is one row after TCRdb ran MiXCR on the multiplex PCR reads. The sample records 180,000 or so distinct CDR3 sequences, 50% to 75% being singletons. The sequenced sample consisted of peripheral blood. All receptors derive from a man aged 35 to 55 with primary liver carcinoma and hepatitis B virus infection.

The CDR3 DNA sequence: TGTGTCATTAGCGGGGCTAAGCTATCCTACAATGAGCAGTTCTTC. It yields the protein CVISGAKLSYNEQFF. The chain has TRBV5-5 and TRBJ2-1; TRBD2 aligns across 8 bases. Germline V gene sequence: CDR1 SGHKS, CDR2 YYEKEE (reference sequence). This CDR3 is built from 15 residues.

To note about this clonotype: One end of the junction does not line up with germline, which may come from a read error. V gene TRBV6-2 or TRBV6-3 combines with J gene TRBJ2-7, with a weak D call TRBD2 (6 bases). The CDR3 spans 15 residues. CDR1 MNHEY and CDR2 SVGEGT come from the germline V gene. CDR3 nucleotide sequence: TGTACCAGCAGTTACGGAGGGGCAAGCTCCTACGAGCAGTACTTC. This translates into CTSSYGGASSYEQYF.

For this clonotype: One end of the junction fails to match germline, which may point to a read error. V is TRBV11-2 and J is TRBJ2-1, with a possible D match to TRBD2 (6 bases). The germline gives CDR1 SGHAT, CDR2 FQNNGV. The CDR3 length is 15 residues. The CDR3 is CASSPGLADYKEQFF. The CDR3 DNA follows: TGTGCCAGCAGCCCGGGACTGGCGGACTACAAAGAGCAGTTCTTC. The entire variable domain, with the rest obtained from reference TRBV11-2 and TRBJ2-1, is as follows: EAGVAQSPRYKIIEKRQSVAFWCNPISGHATLYWYQQILGQGPKLLIQFQNNGVVDDSQLPKDRFSAERLKGVDSTLKIQPAKLEDSAVYLCASSPGLADYKEQFFGPGTRLTVL.

The chain joins TRBV6-5 to TRBJ2-1, with TRBD2 matching 7 bases. Germline V lookup: CDR1 MNHEY, CDR2 SVGAGI. J was trimmed by 2 bases and V by 10 bases; bases with no gene match: 14. This CDR3 comprises 16 residues. CDR3 residues: CANIPRAGVAYNEQFF. The CDR3 bases are TGTGCCAACATCCCCCGTGCGGGAGTGGCCTACAATGAGCAGTTCTTC.

Regarding this clonotype: Relative to the germline gene, one junction end is altered; a read error may explain this. The chain combines TRBV30 with TRBJ2-3; tentatively, D is TRBD2 (6 bases). CDR1 and CDR2 (germline): GTSNPN, SVGIG (reference sequence). The CDR3 extends over 13 amino acids. The CDR3: CVWRDWGMDSQYF. The CDR3 DNA follows: TGTGTCTGGAGGGATTGGGGAATGGATTCGCAGTATTTT. Together with reference TRBV30 and TRBJ2-3, the CDR3 gives the full variable domain: SQTIHQWPATLVQPVGSPLSLECTVEGTSNPNLYWYRQAAGRGLQLLFYSVGIGQISSEVPQNLSASRPQDRQFILSSKKLLLSDSGFYLCVWRDWGMDSQYFGPGTRLTVL.

This clonotype was seen ten or more times. J is TRBJ2-2 and V is TRBV29-1; 11 bases are a match to TRBD1. With V trimmed by 6 bases and J by 4 bases, 4 bases remained unmatched. CDR3 length equals 14 residues. Germline V gene sequence: CDR1 SQVTM, CDR2 ANQGSEA. CDR3 loop: CSVRDRGTTGELFF. As DNA, the CDR3 is TGCAGCGTCCGGGACAGGGGGACCACCGGGGAGCTGTTTTTT.

V usage is TRBV10-3 and J usage is TRBJ2-2; a weak D match, TRBD2 (6 bases). Trimming shortened V by 7 bases and J by 1 base, and 13 bases separated the two germline ends. The CDR3 contains 15 residues. Germline V lookup: CDR1 ENHRY, CDR2 SYGVKD. In DNA, the CDR3 is TGTGCCATCACCAATACCGGGGGGAACACCGGGGAGCTGTTTTTT. It encodes CAITNTGGNTGELFF.

V and J are TRBV6-1 and TRBJ2-7; 7 bases align to TRBD2. Looked up from germline, CDR1 is MNHNS and CDR2 is SASEGT. The CDR3 sequence is 13 residues long. The junction had 6 bases not matched to a gene; V was cut back by 6 bases and J by 4 bases. DNA for the CDR3: TGTGCCAGCAGCCCCGGGACTACTTACGAGCAGTACTTC. Encoded protein: CASSPGTTYEQYF.

This clonotype was counted once. Just one base apart from a much larger clone, this may be a read error. The V and J genes are TRBV29-1 and TRBJ2-1, with D maybe TRBD2 (7 bases). The V gene's germline CDR1 is SQVTM and CDR2 ANQGSEA. The CDR3 spans 12 residues. The CDR3: CSGGGSYNERFF. In DNA, the CDR3 is TGCAGCGGGGGGGGCTCCTACAATGAGCGGTTCTTC.

This clonotype was seen a few times. A much bigger clone sits one base away, suggesting this may be a read error. The V call is TRBV29-1, the J call TRBJ2-2, with 11 positions matching TRBD1. Trimming cost V 6 bases and J 7 bases; bases outside gene matches: 10. The V gene's germline CDR1 is SQVTM and CDR2 ANQGSEA. This CDR3 has 15 amino acids. CDR3 in amino acids: CSVTGTGGENGELFF. CDR3 in DNA: TGCAGCGTCACCGGGACAGGGGGTGAAAACGGGGAGCTGTTTTTT.

The chain employs TRBV2 and TRBJ1-4; 7 positions agree with TRBD1. Germline lookup yields CDR1 SNHLY and CDR2 FYNNEI. The CDR3 length is 13 residues. Germline trimming cut 9 bases from V and 5 bases from J; bases unmatched to any gene: 6. CDR3 DNA: TGTGCCAGAAGTTGGGACAGAAATGAAAAACTGTTTTTT. It yields the protein CARSWDRNEKLFF.

A few counts support this clonotype. The chain recombines TRBV10-3 with TRBJ2-1; TRBD1 matches 8 bases. The ends lost 2 bases at V and 8 bases at J; junction bases unmatched: 5. This CDR3 region has 14 residues. Germline V lookup: CDR1 ENHRY, CDR2 SYGVKD. The CDR3 DNA reads TGTGCCATCAGTGAGGGGACAGGAGGGGATGAGCAGTTCTTC. Its protein product is CAISEGTGGDEQFF.

A single count supports this clonotype. Its ends do not fully match the called genes, so a read error is possible. The chain combines TRBV29-1 with TRBJ2-1; a weak D match, TRBD1 (5 bases). The CDR3 is 15 residues long. In germline, CDR1 is SQVTM, CDR2 ANQGSEA. CDR3 sequence (DNA): TGCAGCGTGGGGCCTCCTTCCAGCCTCTACAAAGAGCAGTCCTTC. Its translation is CSVGPPSSLYKEQSF.

This clonotype was counted a few times. The chain has TRBV12-3 or TRBV12-4 and TRBJ2-7; D is unclear. Trimming cost V 0 bases and J 2 bases, with 8 bases left between them. The CDR3 totals 14 residues. The chain's CDR3 is CASSLADGPYEQYF. CDR3 DNA sequence: TGTGCCAGCAGTTTAGCGGACGGACCCTACGAGCAGTACTTC.

Details on this clonotype: This CDR3 is missing its conserved last phenylalanine or tryptophan, likely due to a read error. In DNA, the CDR3 is TGTGCCAGCAGCTTGGAGGGACAGGGTCTATCTCCCAAAAACATTCAGTACCTC. Amino acid sequence: CASSLEGQGLSPKNIQYL. This chain joins TRBV5-6 and TRBJ2-4; 9 bases are shared with TRBD1. The trim removed 0 bases at V and 2 bases at J, leaving 9 bases unmatched. CDR3 length: 18 residues. The germline CDR1 and CDR2 sequences are SGHDT and YYEEEE.